The present TCR beta chain was sequenced within a study of T-cell memory formation after mild COVID-19. TCRdb re-analysed the 5' RACE reads in MiXCR, keeping a single row per CDR3 protein. The sample carries about 110,000 distinct CDR3 sequences, 15% to 20% recorded once. This clonotype occurred a few times. This CDR3 is built from 14 residues. Losses at the gene ends were 6 bases for V and 6 bases for J; bases not matched to a gene: 11. The sequence was obtained from a man aged 18-30 years who had mild COVID-19 (a few samples of this study predate the infection). Cell type and time point are not known. The sample was PBMCs or a T cell subset sorted from them (not recorded which). The genes are TRBV12-3 or TRBV12-4 and TRBJ2-7; 7 bases fit TRBD2. The chain's CDR3 is CASRLSGAAAEQYF. DNA of the CDR3: TGTGCCAGCAGACTAAGCGGGGCTGCGGCCGAGCAGTACTTC.